The 26 T cell receptor beta chains reported below all come from one sample, sequenced in a study of blood T cells in healthy people across ages. It was with a sample-barcoded 5' primer and a J-beta primer mix that a second PCR of roughly 6 to 12 cycles was run. TCRdb used MiXCR to reprocess the 5' RACE reads, holding one entry per CDR3 protein. The sample has 1.5 million to 2 million distinct CDR3 sequences, 40% to 55% seen once. The sequenced material came from blood. The receptors were sampled from a middle-aged woman in good health.

This clonotype occurred a few times. The chain carries TRBV28 and TRBJ1-5, with 8 positions matching TRBD1. CDR3 size: 16 residues. Germline assignment: CDR1 MDHEN and CDR2 SYDVKM. Germline trimming cut 5 bases from V and 2 bases from J; bases unmatched to any gene: 8. CDR3 sequence: CASSPANRGGNQPQHF. DNA for the CDR3: TGTGCCAGCAGTCCAGCGAACAGGGGGGGCAATCAGCCCCAGCATTTT.

The rearrangement uses TRBV5-1 and TRBJ2-3, with 7 bases that match TRBD1. CDR1 is SGHRS and CDR2 is YFSETQ in the germline V gene. With V trimmed by 4 bases and J by 4 bases, 6 bases remained unmatched. The CDR3 length is 14 residues. Here the CDR3 DNA reads TGCGCCAGCAGCCGTAATACAGGGGCAGATACGCAGTATTTT. Its translation: CASSRNTGADTQYF.

This chain links TRBV5-6 with TRBJ2-3, with a possible D match to TRBD2 (7 bases). The V gene's germline CDR1 is SGHDT and CDR2 YYEEEE. The CDR3 contains 16 residues. Trimming took 1 base from V and 9 from J, leaving 21 bases between them. This chain's CDR3 is CASSLISRGASETQYF. For the CDR3, the DNA is TGTGCCAGCAGCTTGATTTCCCGGGGGGCTTCGGAGACGCAGTATTTT.

The table lists this clonotype with a few counts. The rearrangement joins TRBV28 to TRBJ2-3, with 11 positions matching TRBD2. V was pared by 4 bases and J by 6 bases, with 12 bases of the junction left unmatched. This CDR3 has 17 residues. The germline V gene encodes CDR1 MDHEN and CDR2 SYDVKM. In DNA form, the CDR3 reads TGTGCCAGCAGTTCCCCGGGTAGCGGGGGGGCCCGGGATACGCAGTATTTT. Translating gives CASSSPGSGGARDTQYF. Using reference TRBV28 and TRBJ2-3 for the parts outside the CDR3, the full variable domain is DVKVTQSSRYLVKRTGEKVFLECVQDMDHENMFWYRQDPGLGLRLIYFSYDVKMKEKGDIPEGYSVSREKKERFSLILESASTNQTSMYLCASSSPGSGGARDTQYFGPGTRLTVL.

The chain carries TRBV10-3 and TRBJ2-4; 8 bases fit TRBD1. The end of the DNA aligns better with TRBJ2-7, so the J call may be wrong. Per the germline V gene, CDR1 is ENHRY and CDR2 is SYGVKD. This CDR3 comprises 15 residues. CDR3 DNA sequence: TGTGCCATCAGTGAGTCGTCGGGACAGGCTACCGAGCAGTACTTC. It codes for CAISESSGQATEQYF.

This clonotype showed up just a few times. This chain connects TRBV6-5 to TRBJ2-1; unclear D gene. V shed 0 bases and J shed 7 bases, with 10 bases lying between them. CDR3 size: 14 residues. In germline, CDR1 is MNHEY, CDR2 SVGAGI. CDR3 protein: CASSYSIQFNEQFF. The CDR3, as DNA: TGTGCCAGCAGTTACTCGATTCAGTTTAATGAGCAGTTCTTC.

With regard to this clonotype: One end of the junction is discordant with germline, which a read error may explain. V gene TRBV7-2 combines with J gene TRBJ2-1; TRBD2 matches 11 bases. The CDR3 is made up of 15 amino acids. Germline CDR1 SGHTA, CDR2 FQGNSA. CDR3 DNA sequence: TGTGCCAGCAGCTTAGTAGCGGGGGGGTACACTGAGCAGTTCTTC. The encoded protein is CASSLVAGGYTEQFF.

The rearrangement joins TRBV7-2 to TRBJ2-7; the match to TRBD1 covers 10 bases. V was clipped by 11 bases and J by 7 bases; unmatched bases: 11. From germline, CDR1 is SGHTA and CDR2 FQGNSA. CDR3 size: 13 residues. Written as DNA, the CDR3 is TGTGCCTCCAGGGTCGGGGGACAGGGGGAGCAGTACTTC. It codes for CASRVGGQGEQYF.

This clonotype came up many times. This sequence joins TRBV25-1 and TRBJ2-4, with D possibly being TRBD2 (5 bases). There are 15 residues in the CDR3. Trimming took off 1 base at V and 1 base at J, with 8 bases between the two ends. Germline V gene sequence: CDR1 MGHDK, CDR2 SYGVNS. CDR3 DNA: TGTGCCAGCAGTGAATCGGGGTTCGCCAAAAACATTCAGTACTTC. This codes for CASSESGFAKNIQYF.

The DNA for the CDR3 is TGCGCCAGCAGCCTGACCAGGGCGACGAATTCACCCCTCCACTTT. This encodes CASSLTRATNSPLHF. The chain employs TRBV5-1 and TRBJ1-6, with TRBD1 as a possible D gene (5 bases). Looked up from germline, CDR1 is SGHRS and CDR2 is YFSETQ. V lost 4 bases and J lost 7, with 15 bases in between. The CDR3 sequence is 15 residues long.

This clonotype was counted at least ten times. The chain uses TRBV27 and TRBJ2-7, with 8 nucleotides matching TRBD1. The CDR3 extends over 13 amino acids. Germline V gives CDR1 MNHEY, CDR2 SMNVEV (reference sequence). V shed 7 bases and J 2 bases; nucleotides not matched to a gene: 4. Here the CDR3 reads CASKGQDAYEQYF. In DNA, the CDR3 is TGTGCCAGCAAGGGACAGGACGCCTACGAGCAGTACTTC.

This clonotype showed up just a few times. This chain uses TRBV6-1 with TRBJ2-1, with D possibly TRBD1 on 5 matching bases. The CDR3 spans 17 residues. Germline V lookup: CDR1 MNHNS, CDR2 SASEGT. Between the trimmed V and J ends, which lost 5 bases and 2 bases, there was a span of 19 bases. CDR3 nucleotides: TGTGCCAGCAGTCGCAAGCCCTTTACAGGTACCTACAATGAGCAGTTCTTC. It specifies CASSRKPFTGTYNEQFF.

This clonotype was seen a handful of times. V usage is TRBV6-2 or TRBV6-3 and J usage is TRBJ2-2; D is undetermined. This CDR3 is built from 12 residues. Germline CDR1 reads MNHEY; CDR2 reads SVGEGT. V lost 5 bases, J lost 5 bases, and 6 bases lay in between. The CDR3 reads CASSQATGELFF. The DNA of the CDR3 is TGTGCCAGCAGTCAGGCAACCGGGGAGCTGTTTTTT.

This clonotype appeared a few times. The chain links TRBV25-1 to TRBJ2-5; possibly TRBD1 or TRBD2 for D (5 bases each). This CDR3 has 13 residues. Germline V gene sequence: CDR1 MGHDK, CDR2 SYGVNS. V shed 2 bases and J shed 5 bases, with 9 bases lying between them. In DNA form, the CDR3 reads TGTGCCAGCAGTGAAGGGACCGAGGAGACCCAGTACTTC. Amino acid sequence: CASSEGTEETQYF.

This clonotype was recorded at least ten times. This sequence joins TRBV6-6 and TRBJ2-5; D unclear. The CDR3 sequence is 14 residues long. Germline V CDR1 and CDR2: MNHNY, SVGAGI (reference sequence). Trimming removed 4 bases from V and 2 bases from J, with 11 bases in between. CDR3 sequence reads: CASSSSLMQETQYF. The CDR3 DNA sequence: TGTGCCAGCAGTTCCTCCCTTATGCAAGAGACCCAGTACTTC.

V gene TRBV20-1 combines with J gene TRBJ2-3, with 10 bases matching TRBD2. This CDR3 spans 15 amino acids. V shed 4 bases and J 1 base; nucleotides not matched to a gene: 5. CDR1 is DFQATT and CDR2 is SNEGSKA in the germline V gene (reference sequence). The CDR3 region has the DNA TGCAGTGCTAACCCCGGGACTAGCGGCACAGATACGCAGTATTTT. Translation gives CSANPGTSGTDTQYF.

The chain joins TRBV2 to TRBJ1-2; D is possibly TRBD1 (5 bases). The ends were cut back, 8 bases at V and 2 bases at J, with 15 bases in the middle. The CDR3 covers 14 residues. The germline gives CDR1 SNHLY, CDR2 FYNNEI. The CDR3 here is CASHRLGLNYGYTF. CDR3 DNA sequence: TGTGCCAGCCACAGGTTGGGACTGAACTATGGCTACACCTTC.

This chain uses TRBV6-5 with TRBJ2-2, with 7 bases lining up with TRBD1. CDR1 is MNHEY and CDR2 is SVGAGI in the germline V gene. The CDR3 length is 15 residues. V shed 7 bases and J 4 bases; nucleotides not matched to a gene: 9. In DNA, the CDR3 is TGTGCCAGCACCGACGACAGGGCGGGCACCGGGGAGCTGTTTTTT. It encodes CASTDDRAGTGELFF.

The genes are TRBV28 and TRBJ2-7; 8 positions agree with TRBD1. V lost 6 bases, J lost 2 bases, and 6 bases stayed unmatched. From germline, CDR1 is MDHEN and CDR2 SYDVKM. The length of the CDR3 is 14 residues. The CDR3 sequence: CASRQLGQAYEQYF. CDR3 coding DNA: TGTGCCAGCAGACAACTGGGACAGGCCTACGAGCAGTACTTC.

This clonotype has only a few counts. The CDR3 region is CASSQLAGTYNEQFF. The CDR3 DNA follows: TGTGCCAGCAGCCAATTAGCGGGGACTTACAATGAGCAGTTCTTC. J is TRBJ2-1 and V is TRBV3-1; TRBD2 agrees at 8 bases. This CDR3 spans 15 amino acids. CDR1 and CDR2 (germline): LGHDT, YNNKEL (reference sequence). V gave up 2 bases and J gave up 4 bases; unmatched junction bases: 4.

This chain uses TRBV29-1 with TRBJ2-5; D ambiguous. Germline assignment: CDR1 SQVTM and CDR2 ANQGSEA. The CDR3 totals 13 residues. The V and J ends lost 7 bases and 1 base respectively, with 13 bases between them. The CDR3 DNA sequence: TGCAGCGGTGATAGGCAGCCCCAAGAGACCCAGTACTTC. Its protein is CSGDRQPQETQYF.

Points on this clonotype: One end of the junction varies from germline; a read error may be responsible. This chain links TRBV2 with TRBJ2-3; weak D call: TRBD1 (5 bases). The CDR3 contains 14 residues. Per the germline V gene, CDR1 is SNHLY and CDR2 is FYNNEI. The CDR3 sequence is CARSGAGGTDTQYF. CDR3 DNA: TGTGCCAGAAGTGGGGCAGGAGGCACAGATACGCAGTATTTT.

The chain recombines TRBV28 with TRBJ2-4; 13 nucleotides line up with TRBD2. CDR3 length: 17 amino acids. The germline CDR1 and CDR2 sequences are MDHEN and SYDVKM. Losses at the gene ends were 2 bases for V and 0 bases for J; bases not matched to a gene: 1. The CDR3 reads CASSLTSGGVAKNIQYF. In nucleotides, the CDR3 is TGTGCCAGCAGTTTAACTAGCGGGGGGGTAGCCAAAAACATTCAGTACTTC.

J is TRBJ2-7 and V is TRBV9, with no clear D. The CDR3 spans 13 residues. The germline gives CDR1 SGDLS, CDR2 YYNGEE. V lost 6 bases to trimming and J lost 7 bases, with 17 bases between them. CDR3 DNA sequence: TGTGCCAGCACCGTGGGTGGTAAGGATGAGCAGTACTTC. It specifies CASTVGGKDEQYF.

The chain recombines TRBV2 with TRBJ2-2; a weak D match, TRBD2 (5 bases). Per the germline V gene, CDR1 is SNHLY and CDR2 is FYNNEI. The CDR3 contains 15 residues. V was clipped by 4 bases and J by 4 bases, with 13 bases between them. The CDR3 DNA follows: TGTGCCAGCAGTGTAACGCAGGCGGGCACCGGGGAGCTGTTTTTT. Protein sequence: CASSVTQAGTGELFF.

This clonotype was counted only a few times. The chain uses TRBV6-5 and TRBJ2-5, with 7 bases that match TRBD2. The CDR3 has 14 amino acids. Germline-derived CDR1 and CDR2 are MNHEY and SVGAGI. V was clipped by 8 bases and J by 4 bases; unmatched bases: 10. The CDR3 reads CASRLYGGGETQYF. The CDR3 nucleotides read TGTGCCAGCCGGCTGTATGGGGGGGGAGAGACCCAGTACTTC.